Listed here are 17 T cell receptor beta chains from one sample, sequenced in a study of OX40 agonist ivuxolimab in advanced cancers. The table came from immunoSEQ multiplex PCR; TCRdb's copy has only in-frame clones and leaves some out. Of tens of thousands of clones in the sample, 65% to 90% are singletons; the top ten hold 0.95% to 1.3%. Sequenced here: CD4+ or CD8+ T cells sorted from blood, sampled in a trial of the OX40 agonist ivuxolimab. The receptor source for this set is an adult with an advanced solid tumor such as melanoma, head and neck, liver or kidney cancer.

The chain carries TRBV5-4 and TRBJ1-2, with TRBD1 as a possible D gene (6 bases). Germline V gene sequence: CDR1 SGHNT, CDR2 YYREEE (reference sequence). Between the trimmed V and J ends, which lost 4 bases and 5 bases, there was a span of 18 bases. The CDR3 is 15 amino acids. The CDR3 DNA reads TGTGCCAGCAGCCCGGGACAACTCGGGGGGTATGGCTACACCTTC. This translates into CASSPGQLGGYGYTF. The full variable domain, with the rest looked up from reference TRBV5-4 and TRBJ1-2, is ETGVTQSPTHLIKTRGQQVTLRCSSQSGHNTVSWYQQALGQGPQFIFQYYREEENGRGNFPPRFSGLQFPNYSSELNVNALELDDSALYLCASSPGQLGGYGYTFGSGTRLTVV.

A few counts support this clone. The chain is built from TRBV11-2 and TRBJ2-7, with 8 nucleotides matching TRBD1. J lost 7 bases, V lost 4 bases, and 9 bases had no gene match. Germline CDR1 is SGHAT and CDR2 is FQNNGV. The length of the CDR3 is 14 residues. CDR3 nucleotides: TGTGCCAGCAGCTACGGGACAGGACTGAGAGAGCAGTACTTC. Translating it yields CASSYGTGLREQYF.

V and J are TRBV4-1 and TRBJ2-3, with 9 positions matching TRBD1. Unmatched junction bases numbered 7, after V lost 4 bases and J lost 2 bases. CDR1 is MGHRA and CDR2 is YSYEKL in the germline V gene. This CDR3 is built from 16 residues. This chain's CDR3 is CASSRGQGPFTDTQYF. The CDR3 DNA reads TGCGCCAGCAGCCGTGGACAGGGGCCTTTCACAGATACGCAGTATTTT.

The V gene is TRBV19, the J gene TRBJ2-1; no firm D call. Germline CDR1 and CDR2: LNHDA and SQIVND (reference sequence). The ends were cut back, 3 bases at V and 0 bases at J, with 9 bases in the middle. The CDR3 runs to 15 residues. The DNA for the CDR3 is TGTGCCAGTAGTATGACTGCCGTCTCCTACAATGAGCAGTTCTTC. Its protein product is CASSMTAVSYNEQFF.

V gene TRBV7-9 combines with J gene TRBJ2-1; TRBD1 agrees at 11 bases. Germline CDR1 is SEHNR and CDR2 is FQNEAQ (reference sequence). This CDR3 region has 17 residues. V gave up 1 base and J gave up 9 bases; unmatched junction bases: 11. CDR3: CASSLVGVRDRGSEQFF. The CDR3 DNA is TGTGCCAGCAGCTTAGTTGGGGTTAGGGACAGGGGGAGTGAGCAGTTCTTC.

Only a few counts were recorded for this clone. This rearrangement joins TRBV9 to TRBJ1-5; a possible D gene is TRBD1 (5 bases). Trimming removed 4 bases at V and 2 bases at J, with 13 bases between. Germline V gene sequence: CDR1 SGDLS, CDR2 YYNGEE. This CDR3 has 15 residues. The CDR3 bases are TGTGCCAGCAGCTCCGGGACCGAACGCAATCAGCCCCAGCATTTT. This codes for CASSSGTERNQPQHF.

The DNA of the CDR3 is TGTGCCAGCAGCTTACGGCACCATGGGGCCAACGTCCTGACTTTC. This codes for CASSLRHHGANVLTF. The V call is TRBV7-2, the J call TRBJ2-6; D is unclear. The germline V gene has CDR1 SGHTA and CDR2 FQGNSA. Trimming removed 2 bases from V and 3 bases from J, with 8 bases in between. This CDR3 comprises 15 residues.

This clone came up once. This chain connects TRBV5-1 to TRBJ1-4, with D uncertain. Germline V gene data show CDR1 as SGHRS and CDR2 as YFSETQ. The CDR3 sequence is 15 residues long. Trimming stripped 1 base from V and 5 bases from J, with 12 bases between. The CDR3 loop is CASSLFGGPNEKLFF. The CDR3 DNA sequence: TGCGCCAGCAGCTTGTTCGGCGGGCCCAATGAAAAACTGTTTTTT.

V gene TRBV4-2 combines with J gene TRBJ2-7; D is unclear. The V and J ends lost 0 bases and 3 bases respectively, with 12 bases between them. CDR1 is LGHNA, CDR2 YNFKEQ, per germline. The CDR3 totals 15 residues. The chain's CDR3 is CASSQDFTAYYEQYF. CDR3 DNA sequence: TGTGCCAGCAGCCAAGATTTCACGGCGTACTACGAGCAGTACTTC.

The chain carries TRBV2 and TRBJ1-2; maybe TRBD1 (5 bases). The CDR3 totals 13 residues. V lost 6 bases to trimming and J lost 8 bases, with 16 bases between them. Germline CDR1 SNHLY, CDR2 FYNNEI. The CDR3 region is CASRYTGTTGYTF. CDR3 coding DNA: TGTGCCAGCAGGTACACCGGGACGACAGGCTACACCTTC.

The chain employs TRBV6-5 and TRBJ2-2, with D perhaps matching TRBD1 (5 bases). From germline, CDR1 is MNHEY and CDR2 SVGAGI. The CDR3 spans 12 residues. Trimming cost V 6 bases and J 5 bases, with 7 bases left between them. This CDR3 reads CASRSGTGELFF. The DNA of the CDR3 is TGTGCCAGCAGGTCAGGGACCGGGGAGCTGTTTTTT.

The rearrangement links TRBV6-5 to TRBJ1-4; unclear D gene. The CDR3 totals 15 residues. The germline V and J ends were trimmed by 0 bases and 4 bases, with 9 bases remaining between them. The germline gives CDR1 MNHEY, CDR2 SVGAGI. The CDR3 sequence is CASSYSRRSNEKLFF. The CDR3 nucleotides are TGTGCCAGCAGTTACTCAAGGAGGAGTAATGAAAAACTGTTTTTT.

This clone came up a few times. The CDR3 region is CASSSSGANTIYF. The CDR3 bases are TGTGCCAGCAGCTCGTCCGGGGCAAACACCATATATTTT. The chain recombines TRBV7-9 with TRBJ1-3, with D maybe TRBD1 (5 bases). The CDR3 runs 13 residues. Deletions cut 4 bases from V and 6 bases from J, with 10 bases between. The germline V gene has CDR1 SEHNR and CDR2 FQNEAQ (reference sequence).

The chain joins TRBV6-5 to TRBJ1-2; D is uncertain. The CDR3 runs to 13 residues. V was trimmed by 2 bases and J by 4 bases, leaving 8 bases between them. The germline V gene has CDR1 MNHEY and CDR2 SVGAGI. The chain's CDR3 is CASSYMDVYGYTF. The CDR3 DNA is TGTGCCAGCAGTTACATGGACGTCTATGGCTACACCTTC.

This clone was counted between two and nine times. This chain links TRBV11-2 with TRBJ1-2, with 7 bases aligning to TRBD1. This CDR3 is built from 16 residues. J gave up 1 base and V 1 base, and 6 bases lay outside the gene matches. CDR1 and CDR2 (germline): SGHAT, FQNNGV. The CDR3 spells CASSLGSTGVNYGYTF. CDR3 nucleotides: TGTGCCAGCAGCTTAGGTTCAACAGGGGTTAACTATGGCTACACCTTC.

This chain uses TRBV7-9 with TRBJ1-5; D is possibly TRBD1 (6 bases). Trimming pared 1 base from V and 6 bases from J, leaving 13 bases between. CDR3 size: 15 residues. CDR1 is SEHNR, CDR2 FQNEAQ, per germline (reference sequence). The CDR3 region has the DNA TGTGCCAGCAGCTTAGGGGGAGGGGGAGGTCAGCCCCAGCATTTT. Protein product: CASSLGGGGGQPQHF.

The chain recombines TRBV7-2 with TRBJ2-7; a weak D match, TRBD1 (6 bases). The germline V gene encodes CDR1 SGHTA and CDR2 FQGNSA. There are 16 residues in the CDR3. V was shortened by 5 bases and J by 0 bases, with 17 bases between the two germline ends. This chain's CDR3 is CASSARQAAGSYEQYF. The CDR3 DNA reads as TGTGCCAGCAGCGCTCGACAGGCTGCGGGCTCCTACGAGCAGTACTTC.